The 3 T cell receptor beta chains below all came from one sample that was sequenced in a study of blood T cell repertoires in COVID-19. Here immunoSEQ multiplex PCR was the method, and the copy in TCRdb shows in-frame clones only, minus some. The sample includes over 65,000 clones, around 90% of them seen just once. Sequenced input: peripheral blood. The receptors were gathered from a woman of 80 years or more with acute or convalescent COVID-19.

Of note for this clone: One junction end disagrees with the germline gene, perhaps due to a read error. This chain connects TRBV28 to TRBJ2-2; TRBD2 aligns across 9 bases. CDR1 is MDHEN and CDR2 is SYDVKM in the germline V gene. The CDR3 contains 17 residues. CDR3 nucleotides: TGTGCCGGCAGCCCTCTAGCGGGACGACCGAACACCGGGGAGCTGTTTTTT. Protein product: CAGSPLAGRPNTGELFF.

The rearrangement uses TRBV5-1 and TRBJ2-3, with TRBD2 matching over 9 bases. The CDR3 runs 16 residues. V shed 0 bases, J shed 4 bases, and the junction held 6 bases outside the gene matches. Germline CDR1 and CDR2: SGHRS and YFSETQ. CDR3 in amino acids: CASSLDSAGGPDTQYF. The DNA for the CDR3 is TGCGCCAGCAGCTTGGATTCAGCGGGGGGCCCAGATACGCAGTATTTT.

The chain links TRBV3-1 (or the pseudogene TRBV3-2) to TRBJ1-1; tentative D call: TRBD1 (5 bases). V was pared by 0 bases and J by 0 bases, with 17 bases between. Per germline, CDR1 LGHDT and CDR2 YNNKEL (reference sequence). CDR3 length: 18 residues. The DNA of the CDR3 is TGTGCCAGCAGCCAAGATAGGGGCCATTTTTATATGAACACTGAAGCTTTCTTT. Translated, it gives CASSQDRGHFYMNTEAFF.